These T cell receptor beta chains were read from a single sample in a study of OX40 agonist ivuxolimab in advanced cancers. TCRdb's copy holds only in-frame clones and misses some; the assay was immunoSEQ multiplex PCR. The sample yields 40,000 or so clones, 85% to 90% seen once. The sample in question was CD4+ or CD8+ T cells sorted from blood, obtained in a trial of the OX40 agonist ivuxolimab. These receptors were obtained from an adult with an advanced solid tumor such as melanoma, head and neck, liver or kidney cancer. Both conserved end residues are part of each CDR3. The order of the fields is V gene, J gene, CDR3 protein.

TRBV9	TRBJ2-2	CASTRINTGELFF
TRBV15	TRBJ1-2	CATSRGSPTGGDGYTF
TRBV19	TRBJ1-2	CASHLRPYGYTF
TRBV2	TRBJ2-1	CASSTTGDRYNEQFF
TRBV27	TRBJ1-1	CASSSPRDSSVAFF
TRBV5-1	TRBJ2-7	CASSLGAPPAYEQYF
TRBV5-1	TRBJ1-2	CASSLTEAGGYTF
TRBV18	TRBJ2-5	CASSPGTEETQYF
TRBV18	TRBJ2-2	CASSTGLANTGELFF
TRBV2	TRBJ1-2	CASSADRAYGYTF
TRBV7-8	TRBJ2-7	CASSSTGGWASREQYF
TRBV28	TRBJ1-2	CASSLGGAQGGYTF
TRBV2	TRBJ1-1	CASSGGRYTEAFF
TRBV10-3	TRBJ2-7	CAISSRGIVDEQYF
TRBV5-6	TRBJ1-6	CASSTVGFWAQEASPLHF
TRBV18	TRBJ2-7	CASSPDRGYPYEQYF
TRBV5-1	TRBJ2-2	CASSQLDRGTGELFF
TRBV5-6	TRBJ1-5	CASKTGTEWNQPQHF
TRBV6-5	TRBJ1-1	CASSYDRVTEAFF
TRBV7-2	TRBJ1-1	CASSLYSGEAFF
TRBV2	TRBJ2-2	CASSVDSDTGELFF
TRBV7-8	TRBJ1-5	CASSPSGGSGQPQHF
TRBV7-9	TRBJ2-1	CASSSPGQNYNEQFF
TRBV6-6	TRBJ2-3	CASSSRGGTDTQYF
TRBV19	TRBJ1-2	CASSISGRGYTF
TRBV18	TRBJ1-1	CASSPIDRNTEAFF
TRBV6-5	TRBJ1-2	CASSRGANYGYTF
TRBV9	TRBJ1-6	CASSGTVNSPLHF
TRBV15	TRBJ2-1	CATSRDPRGTGVEQFF
TRBV4-3	TRBJ2-3	CASSQGPTDTQYF
TRBV11-3	TRBJ2-3	CASSSGQLISTDTQYF
TRBV15	TRBJ1-5	CATSGGSGNQPQHF
TRBV9	TRBJ2-1	CASSAPRSEQFF
TRBV4-2	TRBJ2-7	CASSSGTDTAYEQYF
TRBV2	TRBJ1-4	CASDGGPPGLFF
TRBV5-4	TRBJ2-2	CASSSETGGTGELFF
TRBV2	TRBJ2-7	CASTQGALTQQYF
TRBV6-6	TRBJ2-6	CASSYSLFSGANVLTF
TRBV29-1	TRBJ1-5	CSARTGGNSNQPQHF
TRBV7-9	TRBJ1-1	CASSPQGNTEAFF
TRBV7-2	TRBJ2-2	CASSLARGTGELFF
TRBV10-1	TRBJ2-2	CARVLQGARTGELFF
TRBV6-5	TRBJ2-2	CASARQGTGELFF
TRBV6-1	TRBJ2-1	CASRPRSRSYNEQFF
TRBV7-8	TRBJ2-1	CASSFRGAGYNEQFF
TRBV2	TRBJ2-5	CASSDGGQETQYF
TRBV5-6	TRBJ1-2	CASSQTVDYGYTF
TRBV7-6	TRBJ2-3	CASSLGQGRADTQYF
TRBV11-3	TRBJ1-1	CASSSGQGAQFITEAFF
TRBV15	TRBJ1-2	CATSKAENYGYTF
TRBV27	TRBJ2-7	CASSFSFGRGFYEQYF
TRBV9	TRBJ2-2	CASSGLRRSTGELFF
TRBV15	TRBJ2-1	CATRNQGLNEQFF
TRBV7-6	TRBJ1-6	CASSSSDRAINSPLHF